These 14 T cell receptor beta chains share one sample of origin, sequenced in a study of early T cells in non-severe SARS-CoV-2 infection. TCRdb fed the 5' RACE reads into MiXCR, producing one record per CDR3 protein. Among about 71,000 distinct CDR3 sequences listed, around 12% were seen once. Sequenced material: whole blood, taken at baseline. These TCRs come from an adult who was a healthcare worker with PCR-confirmed SARS-CoV-2 infection or an uninfected control (not recorded which).

This chain joins TRBV11-2 and TRBJ2-2; D is unresolved. The germline V gene has CDR1 SGHAT and CDR2 FQNNGV. The CDR3 is 14 amino acids. The V end lost 2 bases, the J end lost 6 bases, and 10 bases lay between the germline ends. The CDR3 bases are TGTGCCAGCAGCTTATTTGTTCGATCCGGGGAGCTGTTTTTT. Translated: CASSLFVRSGELFF.

V usage is TRBV28 and J usage is TRBJ1-4; 10 bases match TRBD1. CDR3 length equals 14 residues. Germline CDR1 is MDHEN and CDR2 is SYDVKM. J was trimmed by 6 bases and V by 6 bases; bases with no gene match: 4. The CDR3 reads CASSLDRGYEKLFF. CDR3 DNA sequence: TGTGCCAGCAGCCTGGACAGGGGGTATGAAAAACTGTTTTTT.

Many counts were recorded for this clonotype. The gene calls are TRBV11-2 and TRBJ2-3; unclear D gene. Germline values: CDR1 SGHAT, CDR2 FQNNGV. The CDR3 is made up of 13 amino acids. V gave up 0 bases and J gave up 3 bases, with 4 bases separating them. CDR3 nucleotides: TGTGCCAGCAGCTTAGAGCCGACAGATACGCAGTATTTT. Amino acids: CASSLEPTDTQYF.

V and J are TRBV11-2 and TRBJ2-7; perhaps TRBD1 as D (5 bases). Per germline, CDR1 SGHAT and CDR2 FQNNGV. Trimming took off 2 bases at V and 6 bases at J, with 17 bases between the two ends. The CDR3 consists of 15 residues. CDR3: CASSLLGEVPSEQYF. The CDR3 nucleotides are TGTGCCAGCAGCTTATTAGGGGAAGTCCCTTCCGAGCAGTACTTC.

This clonotype was detected a few times. The chain joins TRBV11-2 to TRBJ2-1, with D hard to call. CDR3 length: 15 residues. Germline V CDR1 and CDR2: SGHAT, FQNNGV. Trimming cost V 5 bases and J 5 bases, with 16 bases left between them. The DNA for the CDR3 is TGTGCCAGCAGCACCTTTACCGAACTAAACAATGAGCAGTTCTTC. Its protein product is CASSTFTELNNEQFF.

This clonotype was seen only a few times. This sequence joins TRBV18 and TRBJ1-2; D remains unclear. V lost 3 bases and J lost 4, with 15 bases in between. From germline, CDR1 is KGHSH and CDR2 LQKENI. The CDR3 has 15 amino acids. The CDR3 DNA is TGTGCCAGCTCACCGGACGGACGGCCGACCTATGGCTACACCTTC. As protein: CASSPDGRPTYGYTF.

The sample holds many counts of this clonotype. This chain links TRBV20-1 with TRBJ2-6; D uncertain. Per germline, CDR1 DFQATT and CDR2 SNEGSKA (reference sequence). The CDR3 length is 16 residues. Between the trimmed V and J ends, which lost 7 bases and 2 bases, there was a span of 18 bases. CDR3 protein: CSVPTRRTPGANVLTF. The CDR3 DNA is TGCAGTGTCCCGACCCGACGGACCCCTGGGGCCAACGTCCTGACTTTC.

In this sample, this clonotype turned up a few times. This sequence joins TRBV28 and TRBJ2-3; a weak D match, TRBD1 (6 bases). Trimming stripped 3 bases from V and 6 bases from J, with 10 bases between. This CDR3 spans 13 amino acids. Per germline, CDR1 MDHEN and CDR2 SYDVKM. The CDR3 loop is CASSLGAPDTQYF. CDR3 nucleotides: TGTGCCAGCAGTTTGGGGGCGCCGGATACGCAGTATTTT.

The rearrangement joins TRBV7-9 to TRBJ1-5; TRBD1 matches 8 bases. From germline, CDR1 is SEHNR and CDR2 FQNEAQ (reference sequence). V was clipped by 3 bases and J by 4 bases; unmatched bases: 2. The CDR3 contains 14 residues. CDR3 sequence reads: CASSFQGANQPQHF. The DNA of the CDR3 is TGTGCCAGCAGCTTTCAGGGGGCGAATCAGCCCCAGCATTTT.

This chain joins TRBV7-6 and TRBJ2-1; D perhaps matches TRBD2 (6 bases). Per the germline V gene, CDR1 is SGHVS and CDR2 is FNYEAQ. This CDR3 is 17 amino acids long. V lost 1 base to trimming and J lost 0 bases, with 13 bases between them. The CDR3 DNA reads TGTGCCAGCAGCTTAGATCTAGGAGGGCTCTCCTACAATGAGCAGTTCTTC. This encodes CASSLDLGGLSYNEQFF.

This clonotype has at least ten counts. The chain is built from TRBV5-1 and TRBJ2-3, with 9 positions matching TRBD1. V shed 3 bases and J 4 bases; nucleotides not matched to a gene: 3. Germline CDR1 reads SGHRS; CDR2 reads YFSETQ. The CDR3 is 14 amino acids. CDR3 sequence reads: CASSWGQGSDTQYF. The CDR3 nucleotides read TGCGCCAGCAGCTGGGGACAGGGTTCAGATACGCAGTATTTT.

The V gene is TRBV12-3 or TRBV12-4, the J gene TRBJ2-2, with 9 bases identical to TRBD1. After removal of 6 bases from V and 0 bases from J, the junction contained 5 bases not matched to a gene. There are 16 residues in the CDR3. CDR3 sequence (DNA): TGTGCCAGCAGAACGAGACAGGGGGCGAACACCGGGGAGCTGTTTTTT. Residues: CASRTRQGANTGELFF.

This clonotype was counted ten times or more. The V call is TRBV3-1, the J call TRBJ1-1; TRBD1 matches 7 bases. The CDR3 runs to 15 residues. Germline trimming cut 1 base from V and 6 bases from J; bases unmatched to any gene: 8. Germline CDR1 reads LGHDT; CDR2 reads YNNKEL (reference sequence). CDR3 region: CASSQVRTQGAEAFF. The CDR3 nucleotides read TGTGCCAGCAGCCAAGTGCGCACTCAGGGGGCTGAAGCTTTCTTT.

The chain employs TRBV7-9 and TRBJ2-2; tentatively, D is TRBD1 (6 bases). Trimming shortened V by 1 base and J by 0 bases, and 9 bases separated the two germline ends. Per germline, CDR1 SEHNR and CDR2 FQNEAQ (reference sequence). The CDR3 sequence is 16 residues long. As DNA, the CDR3 is TGTGCCAGCAGCTTAGTGGGACAACCGAACACCGGGGAGCTGTTTTTT. This sequence encodes CASSLVGQPNTGELFF.